This entry is about one T cell receptor (beta chain). These data come from a study of blood T cell repertoires in COVID-19. Study background: Researchers got acute and convalescent COVID-19 samples from the United States, Italy and Spain.

Data came from immunoSEQ multiplex PCR; TCRdb stores just in-frame clones and leaves some out. The table lists approximately 240,000 clones, roughly 90% of them singletons. The receptor's source is a woman between 50 and 59 years old in a cohort exposed to, infected with or recovered from COVID-19 (not recorded which). Sequencing was performed on PBMCs or T cells enriched from blood (not recorded which).

The CDR3 spells CASGLGGAQYF. The DNA for the CDR3 is TGTGCTAGTGGTTTAGGGGGGGCCCAGTACTTC. This chain joins TRBV12-5 and TRBJ2-5, with D perhaps matching TRBD2 (7 bases). Germline-derived CDR1 and CDR2 are LGHNT and FRNRAP. CDR3 length: 11 residues. Trimming shortened V by 3 bases and J by 9 bases, and 8 bases separated the two germline ends.